This passage covers 19 T cell receptor beta chains from one sample sequenced in a study of blood T cell repertoires in COVID-19. Libraries were prepared by immunoSEQ multiplex PCR; TCRdb keeps only in-frame clonotypes and omits some of them. The repertoire holds over 200,000 clones, with 83% as singletons. The sample was peripheral blood. Source of these receptors: a man aged 35 to 55 with active or convalescent COVID-19.

This chain links TRBV30 with TRBJ1-4; 8 bases are a match to TRBD1. This CDR3 is built from 13 residues. Germline CDR1 reads GTSNPN; CDR2 reads SVGIG (reference sequence). Unmatched junction bases numbered 5, after V lost 5 bases and J lost 6 bases. CDR3 residues: CAWGQGLYEKLFF. The CDR3 coding sequence is TGTGCCTGGGGACAGGGACTTTATGAAAAACTGTTTTTT.

The chain carries TRBV12-3 or TRBV12-4 and TRBJ1-1; D might be TRBD1 (6 bases). This CDR3 is built from 13 residues. The ends were cut back, 6 bases at V and 1 base at J, with 9 bases in the middle. The CDR3 nucleotides read TGTGCCAGCAGCATACAGGGGAACACTGAAGCTTTCTTT. Protein: CASSIQGNTEAFF.

This rearrangement joins TRBV6-6 to TRBJ1-5; D gene uncertain. Trimming took 3 bases from V and 4 from J, leaving 10 bases between them. Germline CDR1 and CDR2: MNHNY and SVGAGI (reference sequence). CDR3 length equals 14 residues. The CDR3 loop reads CASSYMEENQPQHF. CDR3 sequence (DNA): TGTGCCAGCAGTTATATGGAGGAAAATCAGCCCCAGCATTTT.

V usage is TRBV11-2 and J usage is TRBJ2-1; D might be TRBD1 (6 bases). The germline V gene has CDR1 SGHAT and CDR2 FQNNGV. The CDR3 loop spans 14 amino acids. Trimming cost V 6 bases and J 6 bases, with 15 bases left between them. The CDR3 spells CASRLTGYSNEQFF. In DNA, the CDR3 is TGTGCCAGCAGACTGACAGGTTATTCCAATGAGCAGTTCTTC.

V gene TRBV15 combines with J gene TRBJ1-5, with 9 bases identical to TRBD1. This CDR3 has 17 amino acids. Trimming took 0 bases from V and 4 from J; bases not matched to a gene: 7. Germline V gene data show CDR1 as LNHNV and CDR2 as YYDKDF (reference sequence). CDR3 in amino acids: CATSRDGGQGGNQPQHF. The CDR3 region has the DNA TGTGCCACCAGCAGAGATGGGGGACAGGGTGGAAATCAGCCCCAGCATTTT.

The chain recombines TRBV7-9 with TRBJ1-4, with 9 bases fitting TRBD1. Germline CDR1 is SEHNR and CDR2 is FQNEAQ (reference sequence). This CDR3 is built from 15 residues. J gave up 5 bases and V 6 bases, and 7 bases lay outside the gene matches. The CDR3 here is CASSSGTGQNEKLFF. CDR3 sequence (DNA): TGTGCCAGCAGTTCAGGGACAGGGCAGAATGAAAAACTGTTTTTT.

The V and J genes are TRBV6-2 or TRBV6-3 and TRBJ2-3; 7 bases fit TRBD2. Looked up from germline, CDR1 is MNHEY and CDR2 is SVGEGT. The junction had 10 bases not matched to a gene; V was cut back by 0 bases and J by 1 base. The CDR3 has 18 amino acids. For the CDR3, the DNA is TGTGCCAGCAGTTACTCGACGCGGGCGAGCGGGGGCACAGATACGCAGTATTTT. This translates into CASSYSTRASGGTDTQYF.

This sequence joins TRBV5-6 and TRBJ1-5; possibly TRBD1 for D (6 bases). The CDR3 covers 16 residues. Per the germline V gene, CDR1 is SGHDT and CDR2 is YYEEEE. The V gene lost 9 bases and the J gene lost 1 base, with 20 bases spanning the gap. The CDR3 DNA sequence: TGTGCCACCAACTCCAGGGCAGGGGCCAGCAATCAGCCCCAGCATTTT. Translation: CATNSRAGASNQPQHF.

This chain links TRBV24-1 with TRBJ1-2; D ambiguous. CDR1 KGHDR and CDR2 SFDVKD come from the germline V gene. This CDR3 spans 14 amino acids. V was trimmed by 4 bases and J by 6 bases, leaving 14 bases between them. Here the CDR3 reads CATSDPPAVDGYTF. The DNA for the CDR3 is TGTGCCACCAGTGACCCCCCGGCGGTTGATGGCTACACCTTC.

The chain combines TRBV18 with TRBJ1-5, with TRBD1 matching over 7 bases. This CDR3 region has 15 residues. J gave up 8 bases and V 3 bases, and 10 bases lay outside the gene matches. Germline assignment: CDR1 KGHSH and CDR2 LQKENI. CDR3 nucleotide sequence: TGTGCCAGCTCACCTTCCTCGACAGGGAATGAGCCCCAGCATTTT. Amino acid sequence: CASSPSSTGNEPQHF.

This chain uses TRBV5-1 with TRBJ1-1; D is perhaps TRBD1 (6 bases). The CDR3 length is 14 residues. Trimming left V 3 bases short and J 3 bases short, with 12 bases between. Germline-derived CDR1 and CDR2 are SGHRS and YFSETQ. The CDR3 sequence is CASSSTGLDTEAFF. The DNA for the CDR3 is TGCGCCAGCAGCTCCACAGGGCTAGACACTGAAGCTTTCTTT.

The chain combines TRBV5-1 with TRBJ2-3; 9 bases agree with TRBD2. Trimming took 3 bases from V and 3 from J; bases not matched to a gene: 11. This CDR3 comprises 17 residues. CDR1 and CDR2 (germline): SGHRS, YFSETQ. DNA for the CDR3: TGCGCCAGCAGCTCCCGTAGTAGCGGGAGAATGACAGATACGCAGTATTTT. This encodes CASSSRSSGRMTDTQYF. Drawing the rest from reference TRBV5-1 and TRBJ2-3, the complete variable domain is KAGVTQTPRYLIKTRGQQVTLSCSPISGHRSVSWYQQTPGQGLQFLFEYFSETQRNKGNFPGRFSGRQFSNSRSEMNVSTLELGDSALYLCASSSRSSGRMTDTQYFGPGTRLTVL.

This clone has a handful of counts. The chain uses TRBV7-2 and TRBJ2-7; TRBD2 agrees at 8 bases. The CDR3 contains 17 residues. Per the germline V gene, CDR1 is SGHTA and CDR2 is FQGNSA. The V segment lost 0 bases and the J segment 2 bases; nucleotides outside the gene matches: 9. The DNA of the CDR3 is TGTGCCAGCAGCTTAGCCTCCCCGGGGGGGGGAGCCTACGAGCAGTACTTC. Translating gives CASSLASPGGGAYEQYF.

The rearrangement links TRBV18 to TRBJ2-5; TRBD2 matches at 8 bases. This CDR3 comprises 14 residues. Trimming took 6 bases from V and 2 from J; bases not matched to a gene: 5. Germline CDR1 reads KGHSH; CDR2 reads LQKENI. The CDR3 spells CASSSGGQQETQYF. The CDR3 nucleotides read TGTGCCAGCTCCTCGGGAGGGCAGCAAGAGACCCAGTACTTC. The full variable domain, rest sourced from reference TRBV18 and TRBJ2-5, is NAGVMQNPRHLVRRRGQEARLRCSPMKGHSHVYWYRQLPEEGLKFMVYLQKENIIDESGMPKERFSAEFPKEGPSILRIQQVVRGDSAAYFCASSSGGQQETQYFGPGTRLLVL.

The CDR3 DNA reads TGCGCCAGCAGCTTGATGGTGGGGGGCACTGAAGCTTTCTTT. Residues: CASSLMVGGTEAFF. The chain joins TRBV5-1 to TRBJ1-1; perhaps TRBD1 as D (5 bases). There are 14 residues in the CDR3. Germline values: CDR1 SGHRS, CDR2 YFSETQ. The V and J ends lost 1 base and 4 bases respectively, with 11 bases between them.

This clone has more than one count but fewer than ten. The chain carries TRBV5-1 and TRBJ2-7, with a weak D call TRBD2 (6 bases). The ends were cut back, 0 bases at V and 5 bases at J, with 12 bases in the middle. The CDR3 sequence is 14 residues long. Germline V gene lookup returns CDR1 SGHRS and CDR2 YFSETQ. Here the CDR3 DNA reads TGCGCCAGCAGCTTGGCCTCGAGCGGGCACGAGCAGTACTTC. This codes for CASSLASSGHEQYF. Combining the CDR3 with reference TRBV5-1 and TRBJ2-7 gives the whole variable domain KAGVTQTPRYLIKTRGQQVTLSCSPISGHRSVSWYQQTPGQGLQFLFEYFSETQRNKGNFPGRFSGRQFSNSRSEMNVSTLELGDSALYLCASSLASSGHEQYFGPGTRLTVT.

This clone showed up just a few times. V and J are TRBV7-3 and TRBJ2-2; D is unresolved. Trimming shortened V by 2 bases and J by 7 bases, and 8 bases separated the two germline ends. CDR1 is SGHTA and CDR2 is FQGTGA in the germline V gene. The CDR3 totals 13 residues. The CDR3: CASSLGVVGELFF. In DNA, the CDR3 is TGTGCCAGCAGCTTAGGAGTAGTCGGGGAGCTGTTTTTT.

The CDR3 here is CASSLRIPNAGGDTQYF. Written as DNA, the CDR3 is TGTGCCAGCAGCTTAAGAATCCCGAACGCAGGGGGAGATACGCAGTATTTT. The J gene is TRBJ2-3, the V gene TRBV11-2, with TRBD1 matching 7 bases. V lost 2 bases to trimming and J lost 5 bases; unmatched junction nucleotides: 13. Germline-derived CDR1 and CDR2 are SGHAT and FQNNGV. The CDR3 loop spans 17 amino acids.

This rearrangement joins TRBV11-3 to TRBJ2-1, with 10 bases that match TRBD1. Germline lookup yields CDR1 SGHNT and CDR2 YENEEA. The CDR3 covers 16 residues. V shed 0 bases, J shed 7 bases, and the junction held 6 bases outside the gene matches. CDR3 coding DNA: TGTGCCAGCAGCTTAGATGGGACAGGGGCTTCGAATGAGCAGTTCTTC. It codes for CASSLDGTGASNEQFF. Filled out from reference TRBV11-3 and TRBJ2-1, the complete variable domain reads EAGVVQSPRYKIIEKKQPVAFWCNPISGHNTLYWYLQNLGQGPELLIRYENEEAVDDSQLPKDRFSAERLKGVDSTLKIQPAELGDSAVYLCASSLDGTGASNEQFFGPGTRLTVL.